This TCR beta chain was observed in a study of T cells in Graves' hyperthyroidism and ophthalmopathy. Study summary: Before any treatment, at initial diagnosis, peripheral blood was collected. Study results and caveats: Appearing also in blood were most of the thyroid clonotypes expanded above 0.001.

Template material for amplifying TCR beta CDR3 regions consisted of RNA transcripts. HTBI primers drove first-round RT-PCR of the TCR CDR3. TCRdb redid the calling of the multiplex PCR reads with MiXCR, one entry per CDR3 protein. The data show a few hundred thousand distinct CDR3 sequences, about 15% seen once. This clonotype showed up many times. Its antigen is unknown. V lost 0 bases, J lost 5 bases, and 7 bases stayed unmatched. Germline loops: CDR1 SGHVS, CDR2 FQNEAQ. The CDR3 spans 16 residues. The TCR was taken from a woman in her twenties or thirties with Graves' hyperthyroidism. This sequence joins TRBV7-8 and TRBJ2-3; TRBD2 agrees at 8 bases. Sequencing was performed on blood. The CDR3 loop reads CASSLAAGRAGDTQYF. The CDR3 DNA sequence: TGTGCCAGCAGCTTAGCGGCCGGGAGGGCCGGAGATACGCAGTATTTT.